Listed below are T cell receptor beta chains from one sample, sequenced in a study of vaccination and CD4 T cells after COVID-19. Each CDR3 protein is one row after TCRdb ran MiXCR on the PCR reads. Of 18,000 or so distinct CDR3 sequences detected, approximately 52% appear once; the ten largest clones hold around 9.5%. No antigens are known for them. Sequencing was done on a sample of CD4+ T cells from blood, cultured in vitro. The receptors were gathered from a human donor who had recovered from COVID-19. CDR3s include the opening cysteine and the closing phenylalanine or tryptophan. A D gene is named only where the DNA matches it firmly. A row's size may be missing; if present it is once, few, many or a size class.

D gene,V gene,J gene,CDR3 length,clone size,CDR3 protein,CDR3 DNA
TRBD1,TRBV15,TRBJ1-6,15,-,CATSRVGGGNSPLHF,TGTGCCACCAGCAGAGTAGGGGGCGGTAATTCACCCCTCCACTTT
-,TRBV24-1,TRBJ1-2,13,-,CATADGANYGYTF,TGTGCCACCGCAGACGGTGCTAACTATGGCTACACCTTC
TRBD1,TRBV20-1,TRBJ1-5,15,-,CSARVGQVSNQPQHF,TGCAGTGCTAGAGTGGGACAGGTCAGCAATCAGCCCCAGCATTTT
-,TRBV24-1,TRBJ2-2,18,few,CATSDFQGGATNTGELFF,TGTGCCACCAGTGATTTCCAGGGGGGAGCGACGAACACCGGGGAGCTGTTTTTT
TRBD2,TRBV10-1,TRBJ2-7,13,-,CATPAGASYEQYF,TGCGCCACCCCAGCGGGGGCTTCCTACGAGCAGTACTTC
TRBD1,TRBV4-1,TRBJ2-1,16,-,CASSQDPTGTYNEQFF,TGCGCCAGCAGCCAAGATCCGACAGGGACCTACAATGAGCAGTTCTTC
-,TRBV6-5,TRBJ2-3,18,-,CASSYPKVQGRATDTQYF,TGTGCCAGCAGTTACCCGAAGGTCCAGGGGAGGGCTACAGATACGCAGTATTTT
-,TRBV12-3/TRBV12-4,TRBJ2-1,14,-,CASRLEASYNEQFF,TGTGCCAGCCGCCTAGAGGCTAGCTACAATGAGCAGTTCTTC
-,TRBV20-1,TRBJ2-7,13,-,CSARAGPPYEQYF,TGCAGTGCTAGGGCCGGGCCACCCTACGAGCAGTACTTC
-,TRBV27,TRBJ2-1,15,few,CASSLDVGTYNEQFF,TGTGCCAGCAGTTTAGATGTCGGCACGTACAATGAGCAGTTCTTC
-,TRBV6-1,TRBJ2-3,14,few,CASSDRVGSDTQYF,TGTGCCAGCAGTGACAGGGTTGGCTCAGATACGCAGTATTTT
-,TRBV11-3,TRBJ2-5,12,-,CASSEGGETQYF,TGTGCCAGCAGCGAGGGGGGAGAGACCCAGTACTTC
TRBD2,TRBV2,TRBJ2-3,15,-,CASRGLAGFTDTQYF,TGTGCCAGCAGGGGACTAGCGGGATTCACAGATACGCAGTATTTT
-,TRBV4-1,TRBJ2-3,15,-,CASSQTQTSTDTQYF,TGCGCCAGCAGCCAAACTCAGACTAGCACAGATACGCAGTATTTT
-,TRBV28,TRBJ1-3,14,-,CASWKRTGGNTIYF,TGTGCCAGCTGGAAAAGGACGGGTGGAAACACCATATATTTT
-,TRBV10-2,TRBJ1-5,14,-,CASSEGIRNQPQHF,TGCGCCAGCAGTGAGGGGATCCGCAATCAGCCCCAGCATTTT
-,TRBV6-5,TRBJ1-2,13,few,CASSSRDTDGYTF,TGTGCCAGCAGTTCACGGGACACGGATGGCTACACCTTC
-,TRBV3-1,TRBJ1-2,11,few,CASSQERGYTF,TGTGCCAGCAGCCAAGAGCGCGGCTACACCTTC
-,TRBV5-4,TRBJ1-6,14,-,CASSGGLHNSPLHF,TGTGCCAGCAGCGGGGGGTTGCATAATTCACCCCTCCACTTT
-,TRBV6-2/TRBV6-3,TRBJ1-1,16,-,CASSFPYRVMNTEAFF,TGTGCCAGCAGTTTCCCGTACAGGGTTATGAACACTGAAGCTTTCTTT
-,TRBV2,TRBJ1-2,15,-,CVSSPSLAGDNGYTF,TGTGTCAGCAGTCCAAGCCTGGCAGGGGATAATGGCTACACCTTC
TRBD1,TRBV5-1,TRBJ2-7,15,medium-sized,CASSFALKTGWEQYF,TGCGCCAGCAGCTTTGCGTTGAAGACAGGGTGGGAGCAGTACTTC
-,TRBV5-5,TRBJ1-2,12,-,CASSRDFYGYTF,TGTGCCAGCTCCCGGGATTTCTATGGCTACACCTTC
TRBD2,TRBV20-1,TRBJ2-1,16,few,CSAGDPSSGRNNEQFF,TGCAGTGCTGGAGACCCTTCTAGCGGGAGGAACAATGAGCAGTTCTTC
-,TRBV7-9,TRBJ1-2,16,-,CASSLELGQPIYGYTF,TGTGCCAGCAGCTTAGAGTTGGGGCAGCCGATCTATGGCTACACCTTC
TRBD1,TRBV6-5,TRBJ1-1,15,few,CASSYGGQATTEAFF,TGTGCCAGCAGTTACGGGGGACAGGCGACCACTGAAGCTTTCTTT
-,TRBV12-1,TRBJ2-2,18,-,CASSSQYGRGWGTGELFF,TGTGCCAGCAGCTCCCAGTATGGGCGTGGTTGGGGTACCGGGGAGCTGTTTTTT